These 28 T cell receptor beta chains share one sample of origin, sequenced in a study of CD8 T cells in Susac syndrome. Random-hexamer reverse transcription was applied to about 0.5 to 1 ug RNA. TCRdb re-called the immunoSEQ multiplex PCR reads through MiXCR, storing one row per CDR3 protein. The data contain approximately 190,000 distinct CDR3 sequences, around 95% of them seen just once; the ten biggest clones take up around 0.16%. Sample: CD8+ T cells from PBMCs. These receptors came from a human donor with Susac syndrome.

The rearrangement uses TRBV15 and TRBJ2-1; 8 bases map to TRBD2. Germline CDR1 reads LNHNV; CDR2 reads YYDKDF (reference sequence). The CDR3 has 16 residues. V was pared by 4 bases and J by 2 bases, with 7 bases of the junction left unmatched. The DNA of the CDR3 is TGTGCCACCAGCACCCGAACTAGCGGAGCCTACAATGAGCAGTTCTTC. It codes for CATSTRTSGAYNEQFF. Combining the CDR3 with reference TRBV15 and TRBJ2-1 gives the whole variable domain DAMVIQNPRYQVTQFGKPVTLSCSQTLNHNVMYWYQQKSSQAPKLLFHYYDKDFNNEADTPDNFQSRRPNTSFCFLDIRSPGLGDTAMYLCATSTRTSGAYNEQFFGPGTRLTVL.

CDR3 loop: CSATGTEPHQPQHF. The CDR3 DNA follows: TGCAGCGCAACCGGGACAGAACCCCATCAGCCCCAGCATTTT. This sequence joins TRBV29-1 and TRBJ1-5, with 7 bases fitting TRBD1. The length of the CDR3 is 14 residues. Germline V gene lookup returns CDR1 SQVTM and CDR2 ANQGSEA. Unmatched junction bases numbered 11, after V lost 7 bases and J lost 5 bases.

This chain uses TRBV13 with TRBJ1-1; 7 bases map to TRBD1. The CDR3 is 16 residues long. V shed 4 bases, J shed 0 bases, and the junction held 8 bases outside the gene matches. Germline V lookup: CDR1 PRHDT, CDR2 FYEKMQ (reference sequence). The CDR3: CASSSEGATLNTEAFF. For the CDR3, the DNA is TGTGCCAGCAGCTCAGAGGGGGCGACCCTGAACACTGAAGCTTTCTTT.

The chain's CDR3 is CASSGPREYGYTF. The DNA of the CDR3 is TGTGCCAGCAGCGGACCCAGGGAGTATGGCTACACCTTC. J is TRBJ1-2 and V is TRBV9, with D possibly being TRBD1 (5 bases). Per the germline V gene, CDR1 is SGDLS and CDR2 is YYNGEE. The CDR3 consists of 13 residues. V lost 3 bases, J lost 5 bases, and 11 bases lay in between.

The genes are TRBV19 and TRBJ2-3; D uncertain. V lost 3 bases and J 0 bases, leaving 13 bases between the germline ends. Germline V gene lookup returns CDR1 LNHDA and CDR2 SQIVND (reference sequence). CDR3 size: 16 residues. CDR3 region: CASSISDPPSTDTQYF. CDR3 bases: TGTGCCAGTAGTATCTCCGACCCGCCCAGCACAGATACGCAGTATTTT.

V and J are TRBV14 and TRBJ2-2; tentatively, D is TRBD1 or TRBD2 (5 bases each). Germline V gene lookup returns CDR1 SGHDN and CDR2 FVKESK. The CDR3 consists of 15 residues. Trimming removed 4 bases at V and 3 bases at J, with 12 bases between. CDR3 sequence reads: CASSPGPTDTGELFF. CDR3 sequence (DNA): TGTGCCAGCAGCCCGGGACCTACTGACACCGGGGAGCTGTTTTTT.

The V and J genes are TRBV9 and TRBJ2-1; D may be TRBD1 (5 bases). Germline-derived CDR1 and CDR2 are SGDLS and YYNGEE. The CDR3 is 16 residues long. Trimming took 5 bases from V and 8 from J, leaving 23 bases between them. The CDR3 loop is CASSGKPGDRSDEQFF. The CDR3 region has the DNA TGTGCCAGCAGTGGAAAACCGGGCGACAGATCGGATGAGCAGTTCTTC.

This chain joins TRBV12-3 or TRBV12-4 and TRBJ1-2; TRBD1 matches at 8 bases. The junction had 6 bases not matched to a gene; V was cut back by 8 bases and J by 4 bases. The CDR3 runs 13 residues. The CDR3, as DNA: TGTGCCAGCCTGTGGACAGGGACCTATGGCTACACCTTC. This codes for CASLWTGTYGYTF.

The chain joins TRBV20-1 to TRBJ1-3, with D possibly TRBD1 on 6 matching bases. This CDR3 region has 15 residues. Trimming stripped 0 bases from V and 2 bases from J, with 11 bases between. CDR1 DFQATT and CDR2 SNEGSKA come from the germline V gene (reference sequence). The CDR3 coding sequence is TGCAGTGCTAGAGATAACAGGGTTACTGGAAACACCATATATTTT. Its translation: CSARDNRVTGNTIYF.

The chain is built from TRBV27 and TRBJ2-7; TRBD1 matches 11 bases. The germline V gene encodes CDR1 MNHEY and CDR2 SMNVEV (reference sequence). The CDR3 has 14 residues. The V segment lost 2 bases and the J segment 6 bases; nucleotides outside the gene matches: 3. The CDR3, as DNA: TGTGCCAGCAGTTTAGGGACAGGGGGAGCCGAGCAGTACTTC. It codes for CASSLGTGGAEQYF.

The chain employs TRBV10-3 and TRBJ2-5; the D is unclear. The V gene's germline CDR1 is ENHRY and CDR2 SYGVKD. V was clipped by 5 bases and J by 1 base, with 5 bases between them. CDR3 length equals 12 residues. The CDR3 sequence is CAISMGQETQYF. The CDR3 DNA follows: TGTGCCATCAGTATGGGCCAAGAGACCCAGTACTTC.

The rearrangement joins TRBV12-3 or TRBV12-4 to TRBJ1-1; 7 nucleotides align to TRBD1. The CDR3 extends over 15 amino acids. Trimming cost V 5 bases and J 2 bases; bases outside gene matches: 8. The CDR3 reads CASSDRAVFNTEAFF. CDR3 bases: TGTGCCAGCAGTGACAGGGCTGTGTTTAACACTGAAGCTTTCTTT.

This chain joins TRBV18 and TRBJ2-3, with D possibly TRBD1 on 5 matching bases. V was trimmed by 2 bases and J by 0 bases, leaving 9 bases between them. This CDR3 comprises 15 residues. Germline CDR1 is KGHSH and CDR2 is LQKENI. The CDR3 region is CASSPGAGSTDTQYF. Written as DNA, the CDR3 is TGTGCCAGCTCACCAGGGGCAGGGAGCACAGATACGCAGTATTTT.

The rearrangement uses TRBV9 and TRBJ2-1, with a possible D match to TRBD1 (5 bases). V dropped 7 bases and J dropped 3 bases, with 11 bases sitting between them. This CDR3 is 13 amino acids long. Germline values: CDR1 SGDLS, CDR2 YYNGEE. CDR3 in amino acids: CASDRQGYNEQFF. Written as DNA, the CDR3 is TGTGCCAGCGATCGCCAGGGCTACAATGAGCAGTTCTTC.

The chain carries TRBV28 and TRBJ2-4, with D maybe TRBD2 (6 bases). The CDR3 consists of 18 residues. V shed 6 bases and J shed 0 bases, with 21 bases lying between them. Looked up from germline, CDR1 is MDHEN and CDR2 is SYDVKM. In DNA, the CDR3 is TGTGCCAGCAGCCCCCAGCGGGCCAAAGGATTAGCCAAAAACATTCAGTACTTC. This gives the protein CASSPQRAKGLAKNIQYF.

V usage is TRBV6-2 or TRBV6-3 and J usage is TRBJ2-7, with 7 bases matching TRBD2. Germline trimming cut 6 bases from V and 0 bases from J; bases unmatched to any gene: 8. The CDR3 consists of 15 residues. From germline, CDR1 is MNHEY and CDR2 SVGEGT. The CDR3 region has the DNA TGTGCCAGCAGACCTAGCGGAAGGGTCTCCTACGAGCAGTACTTC. The encoded protein is CASRPSGRVSYEQYF.

The rearrangement uses TRBV4-1 and TRBJ2-1, with a weak D call TRBD2 (6 bases). This CDR3 spans 13 amino acids. CDR1 and CDR2 (germline): MGHRA, YSYEKL. V dropped 5 bases and J dropped 5 bases, with 10 bases sitting between them. CDR3 bases: TGCGCCAGCAGCAGTCGGGAGCACAATGAGCAGTTCTTC. Translating gives CASSSREHNEQFF.

The chain couples TRBV4-1 to TRBJ2-3; perhaps TRBD1 as D (5 bases). The V end was cut by 3 bases, the J end by 1 base, with 8 bases between. There are 14 residues in the CDR3. Germline-derived CDR1 and CDR2 are MGHRA and YSYEKL. The CDR3 loop reads CASSQSTGTDTQYF. In DNA, the CDR3 is TGCGCCAGCAGCCAGTCGACAGGCACAGATACGCAGTATTTT.

This chain connects TRBV29-1 to TRBJ1-1, with D possibly matching TRBD1 (5 bases). V gave up 5 bases and J gave up 0 bases, with 7 bases separating them. Germline-derived CDR1 and CDR2 are SQVTM and ANQGSEA. CDR3 length: 12 amino acids. CDR3 region: CSVPGLNTEAFF. DNA for the CDR3: TGCAGCGTTCCGGGACTGAACACTGAAGCTTTCTTT.

The rearrangement joins TRBV30 to TRBJ1-6; D may be TRBD1 (6 bases). Germline V gene data show CDR1 as GTSNPN and CDR2 as SVGIG (reference sequence). The germline V and J ends were trimmed by 3 bases and 0 bases, with 15 bases remaining between them. CDR3 length: 17 amino acids. The CDR3 here is CAWSRGGGDSYNSPLHF. Here the CDR3 DNA reads TGTGCCTGGAGCCGAGGGGGGGGCGACTCCTATAATTCACCCCTCCACTTT. Looking up the rest from reference TRBV30 and TRBJ1-6 gives the full variable domain: SQTIHQWPATLVQPVGSPLSLECTVEGTSNPNLYWYRQAAGRGLQLLFYSVGIGQISSEVPQNLSASRPQDRQFILSSKKLLLSDSGFYLCAWSRGGGDSYNSPLHFGNGTRLTVT.

V is TRBV20-1 and J is TRBJ2-3; TRBD2 aligns across 9 bases. The CDR3 extends over 14 amino acids. The V gene's germline CDR1 is DFQATT and CDR2 SNEGSKA (reference sequence). Germline trimming cut 3 bases from V and 0 bases from J; bases unmatched to any gene: 1. This chain's CDR3 is CSASGLASTDTQYF. CDR3 DNA: TGCAGTGCTAGTGGACTAGCGAGCACAGATACGCAGTATTTT.

This clonotype was counted once. This chain uses TRBV9 with TRBJ2-5, with unresolved D. Germline CDR1 is SGDLS and CDR2 is YYNGEE. V gave up 0 bases and J gave up 2 bases, with 11 bases separating them. The CDR3 is 15 amino acids. The CDR3 DNA follows: TGTGCCAGCAGCGTAGACCTATCCAGTCAAGAGACCCAGTACTTC. Translated, it gives CASSVDLSSQETQYF.

The CDR3 region has the DNA TGCGCCAGCAGCCTCAAGGGGGCCGCGGGAGGCTACACCTTC. Its translation is CASSLKGAAGGYTF. The chain carries TRBV4-1 and TRBJ1-2; 7 positions agree with TRBD1. The J segment lost 8 bases and the V segment lost 4 bases, leaving 10 bases of the junction unmatched. The CDR3 extends over 14 amino acids. Germline V CDR1 and CDR2: MGHRA, YSYEKL.

CDR3 residues: CASTSSTEAFF. CDR3 coding DNA: TGCGCCAGCACAAGTTCGACTGAAGCTTTCTTT. V gene TRBV5-1 combines with J gene TRBJ1-1; no definite D call. Germline V gene sequence: CDR1 SGHRS, CDR2 YFSETQ. This CDR3 comprises 11 residues. V lost 6 bases, J lost 5 bases, and 8 bases lay in between.

This rearrangement joins TRBV5-6 to TRBJ2-3; perhaps TRBD2 as D (6 bases). Trimming removed 2 bases at V and 0 bases at J, with 10 bases between. The CDR3 is made up of 15 amino acids. Germline-derived CDR1 and CDR2 are SGHDT and YYEEEE. CDR3 in amino acids: CASSLMGTSTDTQYF. The DNA of the CDR3 is TGTGCCAGCAGCTTAATGGGGACTAGCACAGATACGCAGTATTTT.

This chain joins TRBV3-1 and TRBJ2-7, with D hard to call. Trimming pared 0 bases from V and 3 bases from J, leaving 12 bases between. There are 15 residues in the CDR3. Looked up from germline, CDR1 is LGHDT and CDR2 is YNNKEL (reference sequence). CDR3 nucleotide sequence: TGTGCCAGCAGCCAAGATTTGGGTCTGGACTACGAGCAGTACTTC. It yields the protein CASSQDLGLDYEQYF.

The chain couples TRBV29-1 to TRBJ2-2; TRBD1 agrees at 7 bases. This CDR3 region has 14 residues. CDR1 is SQVTM and CDR2 is ANQGSEA in the germline V gene. V shed 4 bases, J shed 5 bases, and the junction held 7 bases outside the gene matches. CDR3 sequence (DNA): TGCAGCGTTGGGTCAGGGGGTAATACCGGGGAGCTGTTTTTT. Translation gives CSVGSGGNTGELFF.

This chain links TRBV27 with TRBJ2-6; no reliable D call. Germline CDR1 and CDR2: MNHEY and SMNVEV (reference sequence). V was trimmed by 2 bases and J by 0 bases, leaving 5 bases between them. This CDR3 contains 15 residues. In nucleotides, the CDR3 is TGTGCCAGCAGTTTAGGAGTCTCTGGGGCCAACGTCCTGACTTTC. Its protein is CASSLGVSGANVLTF.